This T cell receptor (beta chain) was identified during a study of cytomegalovirus exposure and HLA in healthy donors. Points from the study as a whole: Excluded were some V segments that proved indistinguishable, including TRBV6-2 and TRBV6-3. In a later analysis, compared with equally common non-associated chains, HLA-associated beta chains were more expanded. Follow-up analysis seemed to connect common viral pathogens with several of the most significant clusters identified. A later analysis linked a missense DCLRE1C variant to TCR beta V- and J-gene trimming.

Primers included in the PCR were 60 Vbeta and 13 Jbeta primers. Sequenced by immunoSEQ multiplex PCR; TCRdb stores in-frame clones only, minus some. The table records some 80,000 clones, 60% to 85% of them present only once. With regard to this clone: Its target is unknown.

Germline V gene sequence: CDR1 SGDLS, CDR2 YYNGEE. Between the trimmed V and J ends, which lost 1 base and 5 bases, there was a span of 4 bases. The CDR3 sequence is 12 residues long. The V gene is TRBV9, the J gene TRBJ2-1, with D uncertain. Sequencing was performed on PBMCs. The sequence was collected from a man aged 40-49 years in good health and CMV-seronegative. CDR3: CASSVSNNEQFF. CDR3 nucleotides: TGTGCCAGCAGCGTATCCAACAATGAGCAGTTCTTC.